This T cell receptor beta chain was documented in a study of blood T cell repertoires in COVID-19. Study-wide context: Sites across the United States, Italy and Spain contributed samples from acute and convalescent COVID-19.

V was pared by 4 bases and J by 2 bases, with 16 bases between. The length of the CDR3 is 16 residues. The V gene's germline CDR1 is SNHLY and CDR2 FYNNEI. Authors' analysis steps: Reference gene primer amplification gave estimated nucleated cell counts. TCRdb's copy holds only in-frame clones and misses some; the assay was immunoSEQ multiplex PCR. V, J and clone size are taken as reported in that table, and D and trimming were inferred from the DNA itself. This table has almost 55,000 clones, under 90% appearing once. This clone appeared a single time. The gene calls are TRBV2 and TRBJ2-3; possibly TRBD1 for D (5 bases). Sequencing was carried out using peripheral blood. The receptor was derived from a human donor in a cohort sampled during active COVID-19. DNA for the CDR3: TGTGCCAGCAGTGCAGGGCCAGGGCTTACCACAGATACGCAGTATTTT. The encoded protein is CASSAGPGLTTDTQYF.